This TCR beta chain was sequenced for a study of PD-L1 blockade in urothelial cancer. Turning to the study itself: Patients commenced atezolizumab at some point between 2014 and 2016, and it was given at 1,200 mg intravenously every 3 weeks. Researchers looked at the blood 3 weeks (second dose) and 6 weeks after treatment began. Male patients with bladder-origin urothelial cancer numbered twenty-five of 29.

With respect to this clone: Its antigen is not identified.

Only in-frame clones appear in the TCRdb table, and some are missing; sequencing was by immunoSEQ multiplex PCR. This table holds 70,000 to 95,000 clones, more than 70% found once. V lost 0 bases and J lost 1, with 13 bases in between. The CDR3 spans 17 residues. The V gene's germline CDR1 is KGHSH and CDR2 LQKENI. Time point given: pretreatment peripheral blood. Overall study findings and caveats: Durable-benefit cases showed more tumor-associated blood clone expansion at 3 weeks.

The chain links TRBV18 to TRBJ2-1; possibly TRBD1 for D (6 bases). This clonotype was obtained from an elderly woman with urothelial cancer. This specimen consisted of PBMCs, obtained around atezolizumab (anti-PD-L1) treatment. CDR3 sequence: CASSPPNQGLSYNEQFF. In DNA, the CDR3 is TGTGCCAGCTCACCACCGAATCAGGGGCTATCCTACAATGAGCAGTTCTTC.